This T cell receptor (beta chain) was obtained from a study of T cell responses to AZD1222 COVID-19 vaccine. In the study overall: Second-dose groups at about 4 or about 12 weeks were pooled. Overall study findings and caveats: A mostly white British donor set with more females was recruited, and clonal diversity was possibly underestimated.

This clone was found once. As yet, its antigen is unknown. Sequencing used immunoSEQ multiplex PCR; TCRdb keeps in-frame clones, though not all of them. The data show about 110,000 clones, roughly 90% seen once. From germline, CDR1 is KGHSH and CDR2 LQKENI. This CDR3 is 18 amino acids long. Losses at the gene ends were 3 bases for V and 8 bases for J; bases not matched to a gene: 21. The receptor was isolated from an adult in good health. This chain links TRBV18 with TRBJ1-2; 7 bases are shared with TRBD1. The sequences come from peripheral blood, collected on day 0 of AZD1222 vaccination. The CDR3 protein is CASSPIGRGRQSGAGYTF. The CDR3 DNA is TGTGCCAGCTCACCTATTGGTAGGGGGCGACAATCGGGTGCCGGCTACACCTTC.